This TCR beta chain was sequenced during a study of cytomegalovirus exposure and HLA in healthy donors. General study points: The authors later found TCR association rates varying by HLA locus, with DRB1 most and HLA-C fewest. The analysis excluded some indistinguishable V segments, including TRBV6-2 and TRBV6-3. 15,000 to 20,000 TCR beta sequences were associated with HLA alleles at 0.05 false discovery rate in a later analysis. The study reported that TCR beta sequences accurately predicted HLA-A and HLA-B alleles in most subjects.

A word on this clone: Its antigen is not identified.

PCR involved 60 Vbeta and 13 Jbeta primers. Only in-frame clones appear in the TCRdb table, and some are missing; sequencing was by immunoSEQ multiplex PCR. The sample shows fewer than 250,000 clones, roughly 87% of them seen only once. Trimming pared 6 bases from V and 0 bases from J, leaving 19 bases between. CDR1 is MGHDK and CDR2 is SYGVNS in the germline V gene. The CDR3 is 17 residues long. The sequence came from a boy aged 2-15 years in good health and CMV-seronegative. Sequences were obtained from PBMCs. The chain uses TRBV25-1 and TRBJ2-3; D may be TRBD2 (5 bases). The DNA of the CDR3 is TGTGCCAGCAGCGGACTGCGCGCAGATTCTAGCACAGATACGCAGTATTTT. Translated: CASSGLRADSSTDTQYF. Variable domain in full (rest from reference TRBV25-1 and TRBJ2-3): EADIYQTPRYLVIGTGKKITLECSQTMGHDKMYWYQQDPGMELHLIHYSYGVNSTEKGDLSSESTVSRIRTEHFPLTLESARPSHTSQYLCASSGLRADSSTDTQYFGPGTRLTVL.